These 18 T cell receptor beta chains were sequenced from one sample in a study of cytomegalovirus exposure and HLA in healthy donors. The PCR made use of 60 Vbeta and 13 Jbeta primers. Profiled with immunoSEQ multiplex PCR; TCRdb holds only in-frame clones, not every one. The repertoire has approximately 120,000 clones, about three quarters of them found once; the top ten carry around 4%. The specimen sequenced was PBMCs. These receptors all stem from a man aged 25-40 years in good health and CMV-seronegative.

The chain uses TRBV28 and TRBJ1-6, with a weak D call TRBD1 (6 bases). V was trimmed by 5 bases and J by 3 bases, leaving 14 bases between them. The CDR3 loop spans 16 amino acids. Germline CDR1 and CDR2: MDHEN and SYDVKM. The CDR3 spells CASSPQGPGYNSPLHF. The CDR3 nucleotides are TGTGCCAGCAGTCCCCAGGGGCCTGGCTATAATTCACCCCTCCACTTT.

The CDR3 protein is CASSPRSGSTDTQYF. CDR3 DNA sequence: TGTGCCAGCAGCCCGAGGTCAGGGAGCACAGATACGCAGTATTTT. The chain couples TRBV9 to TRBJ2-3, with a possible D match to TRBD1 (5 bases). The germline V and J ends were trimmed by 4 bases and 0 bases, with 12 bases remaining between them. The CDR3 contains 15 residues. CDR1 is SGDLS, CDR2 YYNGEE, per germline.

The chain employs TRBV6-5 and TRBJ1-1; D is ambiguous. The germline V and J ends were trimmed by 2 bases and 1 base, with 5 bases remaining between them. The CDR3 extends over 13 amino acids. The germline CDR1 and CDR2 sequences are MNHEY and SVGAGI. This CDR3 is CASSYNRNTEAFF. CDR3 DNA: TGTGCCAGCAGTTACAACAGGAACACTGAAGCTTTCTTT.

This clone was seen only once. The chain carries TRBV6-1 and TRBJ1-2; 8 bases map to TRBD1. Germline V gives CDR1 MNHNS, CDR2 SASEGT. The V and J ends lost 6 bases and 4 bases, in that order; junction bases with no gene match: 7. CDR3 length equals 14 residues. CDR3 protein: CASSLGQGGYGYTF. The CDR3, as DNA: TGTGCCAGCAGCCTAGGACAGGGTGGCTATGGCTACACCTTC.

The rearrangement links TRBV28 to TRBJ2-5; TRBD1 might be the D (8 bases). This CDR3 contains 15 residues. V was clipped by 5 bases and J by 4 bases, with 17 bases between them. The germline CDR1 and CDR2 sequences are MDHEN and SYDVKM. The CDR3 is CASSRPQGGIETQYF. The DNA of the CDR3 is TGTGCCAGCAGTCGACCACAGGGGGGGATAGAGACCCAGTACTTC.

The chain joins TRBV5-1 to TRBJ2-2, with D possibly matching TRBD1 (6 bases). The V end lost 0 bases, the J end lost 4 bases, and 16 bases lay between the germline ends. Germline V gene sequence: CDR1 SGHRS, CDR2 YFSETQ. The CDR3 totals 17 residues. The CDR3 nucleotides are TGCGCCAGCAGCTTGGCACAGACAGGAAGGCGCACCGGGGAGCTGTTTTTT. Residues: CASSLAQTGRRTGELFF. Variable domain in full (rest from reference TRBV5-1 and TRBJ2-2): KAGVTQTPRYLIKTRGQQVTLSCSPISGHRSVSWYQQTPGQGLQFLFEYFSETQRNKGNFPGRFSGRQFSNSRSEMNVSTLELGDSALYLCASSLAQTGRRTGELFFGEGSRLTVL.

Details on this clone: One junction end does not reproduce the germline sequence, and a read error may be involved. The CDR3 region has the DNA TGTTCCAGCAGCCTACCGGGACAGTACTCTGGAAACACCATATATTTT. It codes for CSSSLPGQYSGNTIYF. The V call is TRBV7-9, the J call TRBJ1-3; 7 bases are a match to TRBD1. The length of the CDR3 is 16 residues. Germline V lookup: CDR1 SEHNR, CDR2 FQNEAQ (reference sequence). The variable domain in full, with the rest retrieved from reference TRBV7-9 and TRBJ1-3, is DTGVSQNPRHKITKRGQNVTFRCDPISEHNRLYWYRQTLGQGPEFLTYFQNEAQLEKSRLLSDRFSAERPKGSFSTLEIQRTEQGDSAMYLCSSSLPGQYSGNTIYFGEGSWLTVV.

The sample holds a few counts of this clone. The chain links TRBV21-1 to TRBJ1-1; the D call in the table, TRBD1, was not verified against the DNA. TRBV21-1 is reported as a pseudogene. The CDR3 loop spans 16 amino acids. The CDR3: CASSTRDRGDFTEAFF. CDR3 sequence (DNA): TGTGCCAGCAGCACCCGGGACAGGGGGGATTTCACTGAAGCTTTCTTT.

V and J are TRBV6-4 and TRBJ1-2; TRBD1 might be the D (5 bases). The CDR3 is 14 amino acids. Germline lookup yields CDR1 MRHNA and CDR2 SNTAGT. V dropped 3 bases and J dropped 5 bases, with 13 bases sitting between them. The chain's CDR3 is CASSDETQGYGYTF. The CDR3 region has the DNA TGTGCCAGCAGTGATGAAACGCAGGGTTATGGCTACACCTTC.

The sample holds a few counts of this clone. The chain links TRBV5-1 to TRBJ1-2, with a possible D match to TRBD1 (5 bases). Germline CDR1 reads SGHRS; CDR2 reads YFSETQ. Trimming left V 3 bases short and J 8 bases short, with 14 bases between. The length of the CDR3 is 13 residues. This chain's CDR3 is CASSWGEGRGYTF. CDR3 sequence (DNA): TGCGCCAGCAGCTGGGGGGAGGGCCGCGGCTACACCTTC.

A remark on this clone: One junction end disagrees with the germline gene, perhaps due to a read error. The chain carries TRBV6-1 and TRBJ2-1, with 10 nucleotides matching TRBD2. The germline V gene has CDR1 MNHNS and CDR2 SASEGT. CDR3 length: 15 residues. The DNA of the CDR3 is TGTGCCAGCAGTACCGGGACTAGCGCCGGTAATGGGCAGTTCTTC. As protein: CASSTGTSAGNGQFF.

The chain joins TRBV5-1 to TRBJ2-5, with D perhaps TRBD1 (6 bases). This CDR3 contains 17 residues. The ends were cut back, 0 bases at V and 1 base at J, with 16 bases in the middle. Germline V gene data show CDR1 as SGHRS and CDR2 as YFSETQ. CDR3 sequence: CASSLALLGRGQETQYF. For the CDR3, the DNA is TGCGCCAGCAGCTTGGCCTTACTGGGCAGGGGCCAAGAGACCCAGTACTTC.

This chain uses TRBV21-1 with TRBJ1-6. TRBV21-1 counts as a pseudogene. The CDR3 runs 16 residues. Written as DNA, the CDR3 is TGTGCCAGCAGCGCCCAGTCCGGGACGGGGGATTCACCCCTCCACTTT. Its translation: CASSAQSGTGDSPLHF.

The chain uses TRBV5-6 and TRBJ1-2, with D uncertain. CDR1 is SGHDT and CDR2 is YYEEEE in the germline V gene. The CDR3 consists of 14 residues. Deletions cut 2 bases from V and 4 bases from J, with 12 bases between. The CDR3, as DNA: TGTGCCAGCAGCTTTTTGGAGGGAGGCTATGGCTACACCTTC. Amino acid sequence: CASSFLEGGYGYTF.

To note about this clone: In the same sample, other DNA sequences code for this CDR3. The rearrangement uses TRBV6-1 and TRBJ1-5, with D possibly TRBD1 on 5 matching bases. V shed 0 bases and J shed 3 bases, with 18 bases lying between them. Germline CDR1 is MNHNS and CDR2 is SASEGT. The CDR3 extends over 18 amino acids. The CDR3 region is CASSEALLTGGNNQPQHF. The CDR3 DNA sequence: TGTGCCAGCAGTGAAGCTCTGTTGACGGGGGGTAACAATCAGCCCCAGCATTTT.

The chain combines TRBV5-1 with TRBJ2-7; possible D gene TRBD2, 6 bases. This CDR3 contains 13 residues. CDR1 SGHRS and CDR2 YFSETQ come from the germline V gene. V was shortened by 8 bases and J by 4 bases, with 16 bases between the two germline ends. The CDR3 loop reads CASKDYEGYEQYF. For the CDR3, the DNA is TGCGCCAGTAAGGACTACGAGGGGTACGAGCAGTACTTC.

V and J are TRBV18 and TRBJ2-7, with 8 bases fitting TRBD2. V dropped 8 bases and J dropped 5; count of bases not matched to a gene: 14. The germline V gene has CDR1 KGHSH and CDR2 LQKENI. CDR3 length: 15 residues. As DNA, the CDR3 is TGTGCCAGCATACTTATGCGGGGGGTCGGAAACGAGCAGTACTTC. This gives the protein CASILMRGVGNEQYF.

The chain recombines TRBV2 with TRBJ2-5, with D perhaps TRBD1 (5 bases). CDR3 size: 14 residues. V shed 3 bases and J shed 1 base, with 9 bases lying between them. CDR1 and CDR2 (germline): SNHLY, FYNNEI. CDR3 sequence (DNA): TGTGCCAGCAGTGAGACCACAGGCCAAGAGACCCAGTACTTC. Its protein product is CASSETTGQETQYF.